Below, 8 T cell receptor beta chains from the same sample are listed, as sequenced in a study of OX40 agonist ivuxolimab in advanced cancers. Assay used: immunoSEQ multiplex PCR; TCRdb lists only in-frame clones, some missing. The top ten hold 4% to 5% of the sample, which has roughly 32,000 clones, 80% to 95% seen once. Sequences were derived from CD4+ or CD8+ T cells sorted from blood, sampled in a trial of the OX40 agonist ivuxolimab. Every receptor here comes from an adult with an advanced solid tumor such as melanoma, head and neck, liver or kidney cancer.

Here the CDR3 DNA reads TGTGCCAGCAGCTTAAGGGGCGGGTCCTACAATGAGCAGTTCTTC. Residues: CASSLRGGSYNEQFF. This chain joins TRBV7-9 and TRBJ2-1; possibly TRBD1 or TRBD2 for D (5 bases each). CDR3 size: 15 residues. Trimming shortened V by 2 bases and J by 1 base, and 9 bases separated the two germline ends. Germline V gene data show CDR1 as SEHNR and CDR2 as FQNEAQ (reference sequence). Full variable domain (missing parts from reference TRBV7-9 and TRBJ2-1): DTGVSQNPRHKITKRGQNVTFRCDPISEHNRLYWYRQTLGQGPEFLTYFQNEAQLEKSRLLSDRFSAERPKGSFSTLEIQRTEQGDSAMYLCASSLRGGSYNEQFFGPGTRLTVL.

The chain links TRBV5-6 to TRBJ1-5; 7 bases fit TRBD1. The CDR3 is made up of 14 amino acids. CDR1 and CDR2 from the germline V gene are SGHDT and YYEEEE. V shed 4 bases, J shed 6 bases, and the junction held 7 bases outside the gene matches. CDR3 amino acids: CASSVRTGGQPQHF. CDR3 in DNA: TGTGCCAGCAGCGTACGGACAGGAGGTCAGCCCCAGCATTTT.

The chain links TRBV6-6 to TRBJ2-7, with D possibly matching TRBD2 (6 bases). This CDR3 contains 15 residues. Germline CDR1 MNHNY, CDR2 SVGAGI (reference sequence). V was cut by 2 bases and J by 7 bases, with 18 bases left in between. The CDR3 bases are TGTGCCAGCAGTTACCTTGAGGCCGGGGCGGGGGAGCAGTACTTC. Its protein product is CASSYLEAGAGEQYF.

This chain links TRBV4-2 with TRBJ2-2; TRBD2 matches at 8 bases. This CDR3 spans 16 amino acids. Germline V CDR1 and CDR2: LGHNA, YNFKEQ. With 3 bases clipped from V and 6 bases from J, the junction kept 9 bases outside the gene matches. In DNA form, the CDR3 reads TGTGCCAGCAGCCACCGGCTGGCGGGAGGTTCCGGGGAGCTGTTTTTT. Amino acids: CASSHRLAGGSGELFF.

This chain joins TRBV5-6 and TRBJ2-3; the match to TRBD1 covers 8 bases. CDR3 size: 14 residues. Per the germline V gene, CDR1 is SGHDT and CDR2 is YYEEEE. V was clipped by 0 bases and J by 12 bases; unmatched bases: 9. For the CDR3, the DNA is TGTGCCAGCAGCTTGGCAGTAACCGGGACAGGACAGTATTTT. This encodes CASSLAVTGTGQYF. The full variable domain, completed using reference TRBV5-6 and TRBJ2-3, is DAGVTQSPTHLIKTRGQQVTLRCSPKSGHDTVSWYQQALGQGPQFIFQYYEEEERQRGNFPDRFSGHQFPNYSSELNVNALLLGDSALYLCASSLAVTGTGQYFGPGTRLTVL.

There are a few counts of this clone. V usage is TRBV29-1 and J usage is TRBJ1-1; no reliable D call. The germline V gene has CDR1 SQVTM and CDR2 ANQGSEA. The CDR3 loop spans 11 amino acids. The V end was cut by 1 base, the J end by 5 bases, with 5 bases between. The CDR3 spells CSVEGDTEAFF. CDR3 sequence (DNA): TGCAGCGTTGAAGGGGATACTGAAGCTTTCTTT.

V is TRBV6-5 and J is TRBJ1-1; D might be TRBD1 (5 bases). Trimming took 5 bases from V and 4 from J, leaving 17 bases between them. Germline lookup yields CDR1 MNHEY and CDR2 SVGAGI. This CDR3 is 15 amino acids long. The CDR3 bases are TGTGCCAGCAGTCCACTTGGACCGGGGGGCACTGAAGCTTTCTTT. Translation gives CASSPLGPGGTEAFF.

This chain's CDR3 is CASSQLEAGQPQHF. In DNA, the CDR3 is TGTGCCAGCAGCCAACTGGAGGCGGGTCAGCCCCAGCATTTT. This chain connects TRBV7-2 to TRBJ1-5; the D is unclear. The CDR3 has 14 residues. The germline gives CDR1 SGHTA, CDR2 FQGNSA. The germline V and J ends were trimmed by 5 bases and 6 bases, with 14 bases remaining between them.